This T cell receptor (beta chain) was observed in a study of blood T cell repertoires in COVID-19. As for the study in general: Italy, Spain and the United States were the sources of the convalescent and acute COVID-19 samples. T cells, B-cell-depleted T cells, or PBMCs supplied cDNA or gDNA.

In the authors' workflow: It was from reference gene primer amplification that nucleated cell counts were estimated. Repertoires were generated with immunoSEQ multiplex PCR, while TCRdb's copy carries only in-frame clones and drops some. V, J and clone size reflect that table, while D and trimming were determined from the DNA. The table lists some 160,000 clones, 89% of them singletons. Looked up from germline, CDR1 is SGHAT and CDR2 is FQNNGV. The CDR3 sequence is 14 residues long. The V gene lost 7 bases and the J gene lost 8 bases, with 20 bases spanning the gap. The sequence was collected from a man aged 60 to 69 with acute or convalescent COVID-19. This sequence joins TRBV11-2 and TRBJ1-1; perhaps TRBD1 as D (6 bases). What was sequenced was peripheral blood. The CDR3 DNA follows: TGTGCCAGCAACCTACTATCGGGGCAGGGGGAAGCTTTCTTT. Residues: CASNLLSGQGEAFF.